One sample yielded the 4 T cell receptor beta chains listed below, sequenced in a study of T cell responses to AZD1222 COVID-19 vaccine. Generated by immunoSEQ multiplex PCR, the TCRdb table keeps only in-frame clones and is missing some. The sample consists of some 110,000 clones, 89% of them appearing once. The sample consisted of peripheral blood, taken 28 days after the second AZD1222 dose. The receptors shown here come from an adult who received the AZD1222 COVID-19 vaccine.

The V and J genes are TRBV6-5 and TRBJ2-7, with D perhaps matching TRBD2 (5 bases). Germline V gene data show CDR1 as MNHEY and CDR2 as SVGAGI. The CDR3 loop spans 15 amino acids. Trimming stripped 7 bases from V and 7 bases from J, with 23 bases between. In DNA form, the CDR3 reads TGTGCCAGCACCAAGCACGTGGGAGAGTTCTCAGAGCAGTACTTC. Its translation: CASTKHVGEFSEQYF.

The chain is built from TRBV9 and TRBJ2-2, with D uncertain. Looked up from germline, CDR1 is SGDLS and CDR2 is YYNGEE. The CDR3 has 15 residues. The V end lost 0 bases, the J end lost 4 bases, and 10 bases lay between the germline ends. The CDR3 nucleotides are TGTGCCAGCAGCGTAGAAGGCAGCCCCACCGGGGAGCTGTTTTTT. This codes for CASSVEGSPTGELFF.

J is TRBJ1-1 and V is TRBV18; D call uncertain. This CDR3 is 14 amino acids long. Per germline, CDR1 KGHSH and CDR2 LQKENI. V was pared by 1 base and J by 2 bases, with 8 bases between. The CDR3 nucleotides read TGTGCCAGCTCACCACGGGCAGATAACACTGAAGCTTTCTTT. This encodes CASSPRADNTEAFF.

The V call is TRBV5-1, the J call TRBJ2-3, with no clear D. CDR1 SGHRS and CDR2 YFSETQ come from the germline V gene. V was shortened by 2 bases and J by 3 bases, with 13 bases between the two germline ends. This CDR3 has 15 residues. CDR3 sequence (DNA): TGCGCCAGCAGCTTTAGGACCCTAGAGACAGATACGCAGTATTTT. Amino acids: CASSFRTLETDTQYF.